The 29 T cell receptor beta chains in this list originate from one sample, sequenced in a study of blood T cell repertoires in COVID-19. Measured with immunoSEQ multiplex PCR; TCRdb has only the in-frame clones, and not every one. This sample has around 240,000 clones, with approximately 90% found just once. The sequenced sample was PBMCs or T cells enriched from blood (not recorded which). Receptors were obtained from a man in his forties or fifties who had been exposed to COVID-19.

V gene TRBV5-1 combines with J gene TRBJ2-2; 7 bases are a match to TRBD1. CDR1 and CDR2 (germline): SGHRS, YFSETQ. The V and J ends lost 0 bases and 7 bases, in that order; junction bases with no gene match: 3. The CDR3 is made up of 14 amino acids. The CDR3 protein is CASSLEGAIGELFF. CDR3 sequence (DNA): TGCGCCAGCAGCTTGGAGGGGGCTATCGGGGAGCTGTTTTTT.

The count of this clone is one. The chain recombines TRBV28 with TRBJ2-7; no definite D call. V lost 4 bases to trimming and J lost 1 base, with 5 bases between them. Germline V gene lookup returns CDR1 MDHEN and CDR2 SYDVKM. The CDR3 runs 12 residues. The CDR3 sequence: CASSSSSYEQYF. The CDR3 nucleotides read TGTGCCAGCAGTTCGAGTTCCTACGAGCAGTACTTC.

J is TRBJ1-5 and V is TRBV7-9; D uncertain. Germline V gene sequence: CDR1 SEHNR, CDR2 FQNEAQ (reference sequence). Deletions cut 5 bases from V and 3 bases from J, with 11 bases between. The CDR3 extends over 14 amino acids. In nucleotides, the CDR3 is TGTGCCAGCAGCCACGGAGGAAACAATCAGCCCCAGCATTTT. It codes for CASSHGGNNQPQHF.

J is TRBJ2-1 and V is TRBV6-1; D not resolved. The CDR3 has 16 amino acids. V was trimmed by 4 bases and J by 0 bases, leaving 13 bases between them. The germline V gene has CDR1 MNHNS and CDR2 SASEGT. The CDR3: CASSAAVMGSYNEQFF. The CDR3, as DNA: TGTGCCAGCAGTGCCGCGGTAATGGGCTCCTACAATGAGCAGTTCTTC.

V usage is TRBV6-5 and J usage is TRBJ1-1; 9 bases are shared with TRBD1. Trimming cost V 7 bases and J 10 bases; bases outside gene matches: 7. The germline CDR1 and CDR2 sequences are MNHEY and SVGAGI. The CDR3 length is 12 residues. DNA for the CDR3: TGTGCCAGCAACCCCCCGGGACAGGGAGCTTTCTTT. Translating gives CASNPPGQGAFF.

The V and J genes are TRBV5-6 and TRBJ2-4; maybe TRBD1 (6 bases). Between the trimmed V and J ends, which lost 6 bases and 0 bases, there was a span of 16 bases. CDR1 and CDR2 from the germline V gene are SGHDT and YYEEEE. The CDR3 runs 16 residues. The CDR3 nucleotides are TGTGCCAGCAATAGCCCAGGGGTCGGAGCCAAAAACATTCAGTACTTC. Translating it yields CASNSPGVGAKNIQYF.

The chain recombines TRBV7-6 with TRBJ1-2, with 9 bases identical to TRBD1. Germline values: CDR1 SGHVS, CDR2 FNYEAQ. V trimming: 5 bases; J trimming: 5 bases; junction bases outside the gene matches: 3. This CDR3 is built from 13 residues. This chain's CDR3 is CASSHDRGYGYTF. DNA for the CDR3: TGTGCCAGCAGCCACGACAGGGGGTATGGCTACACCTTC.

The chain couples TRBV7-8 to TRBJ2-5; D is uncertain. V lost 4 bases to trimming and J lost 0 bases, with 9 bases between them. The CDR3 has 14 amino acids. The V gene's germline CDR1 is SGHVS and CDR2 FQNEAQ. The CDR3 region has the DNA TGTGCCAGCAGCTCCCGCGTGAACCAAGAGACCCAGTACTTC. It codes for CASSSRVNQETQYF.

This chain connects TRBV10-1 to TRBJ2-2, with TRBD1 identical over 8 bases. Losses at the gene ends were 6 bases for V and 4 bases for J; bases not matched to a gene: 7. CDR1 is WNHNN and CDR2 is SYGVQD in the germline V gene (reference sequence). CDR3 length: 15 amino acids. This CDR3 reads CASRFDRGGTGELFF. The DNA for the CDR3 is TGCGCCAGCAGGTTCGACAGGGGAGGCACCGGGGAGCTGTTTTTT.

The rearrangement links TRBV28 to TRBJ1-1; D possibly corresponds to TRBD1 (5 bases). The V end lost 5 bases, the J end lost 0 bases, and 13 bases lay between the germline ends. Germline assignment: CDR1 MDHEN and CDR2 SYDVKM. The CDR3 is 15 amino acids. The CDR3 bases are TGTGCCAGCAGTCAATCAGGGCTCATGAACACTGAAGCTTTCTTT. Amino acid sequence: CASSQSGLMNTEAFF.

The chain recombines TRBV28 with TRBJ1-4; 9 positions match TRBD1. The CDR3 sequence is 14 residues long. The V segment lost 4 bases and the J segment 7 bases; nucleotides outside the gene matches: 4. Germline-derived CDR1 and CDR2 are MDHEN and SYDVKM. The CDR3 sequence: CASSYPGQGEKLFF. In nucleotides, the CDR3 is TGTGCCAGCAGTTACCCGGGACAGGGTGAAAAACTGTTTTTT.

The CDR3 coding sequence is TGCGCCAGCAGCTTGGGACTGACCACCTACAATGAGCAGTTCTTC. It encodes CASSLGLTTYNEQFF. V usage is TRBV5-1 and J usage is TRBJ2-1; D not certain. Germline values: CDR1 SGHRS, CDR2 YFSETQ. The V end lost 0 bases, the J end lost 2 bases, and 9 bases lay between the germline ends. CDR3 length equals 15 residues.

This chain links TRBV11-2 with TRBJ2-2, with 8 bases lining up with TRBD1. V dropped 5 bases and J dropped 3; count of bases not matched to a gene: 5. This CDR3 has 15 amino acids. Germline V gene sequence: CDR1 SGHAT, CDR2 FQNNGV. In DNA form, the CDR3 reads TGTGCCAGCAGCCTGTCGGGACAGGACACCGGGGAGCTGTTTTTT. Translated, it gives CASSLSGQDTGELFF.

This chain uses TRBV28 with TRBJ1-4; 9 nucleotides line up with TRBD1. Germline CDR1 and CDR2: MDHEN and SYDVKM. Unmatched junction bases numbered 7, after V lost 5 bases and J lost 6 bases. The CDR3 is 15 amino acids. Here the CDR3 reads CASSTKQGAYEKLFF. In DNA, the CDR3 is TGTGCCAGCAGTACAAAACAGGGGGCTTATGAAAAACTGTTTTTT.

This clone was observed a handful of times. The chain has TRBV19 and TRBJ2-7, with 9 bases matching TRBD2. V shed 2 bases and J 6 bases; nucleotides not matched to a gene: 11. Germline V gives CDR1 LNHDA, CDR2 SQIVND (reference sequence). CDR3 size: 16 residues. DNA of the CDR3: TGTGCCAGTAGTATATTAGCGGGAGAGAGACGAATCGAGCAGTACGTC. Translating gives CASSILAGERRIEQYV.

CDR3 DNA: TGTGCCAGCAGCCAAGCGAGCGGGACAGGGGTAGGTGTAGCTTTCTTT. This translates into CASSQASGTGVGVAFF. The chain recombines TRBV14 with TRBJ1-1; 10 bases align to TRBD1. The length of the CDR3 is 16 residues. The germline gives CDR1 SGHDN, CDR2 FVKESK. The V gene end was trimmed by 1 base and the J gene end by 10 bases; junction bases not matched to a gene: 12.

V is TRBV7-9 and J is TRBJ1-1; 7 positions match TRBD1. CDR3 length equals 12 residues. J was trimmed by 11 bases and V by 6 bases; bases with no gene match: 9. Looked up from germline, CDR1 is SEHNR and CDR2 is FQNEAQ (reference sequence). The CDR3 spells CASSLQTGMAFF. CDR3 bases: TGTGCCAGCAGTCTTCAGACAGGGATGGCTTTCTTT.

The V call is TRBV7-9, the J call TRBJ2-5; 9 nucleotides line up with TRBD1. The germline V gene has CDR1 SEHNR and CDR2 FQNEAQ (reference sequence). Germline trimming cut 6 bases from V and 2 bases from J; bases unmatched to any gene: 7. This CDR3 is 15 amino acids long. CDR3 protein: CASSSGQGRQETQYF. The CDR3 DNA reads TGTGCCAGCAGTTCAGGACAGGGGCGACAAGAGACCCAGTACTTC. Based on the CDR3 plus reference TRBV7-9 and TRBJ2-5, the full variable domain is DTGVSQNPRHKITKRGQNVTFRCDPISEHNRLYWYRQTLGQGPEFLTYFQNEAQLEKSRLLSDRFSAERPKGSFSTLEIQRTEQGDSAMYLCASSSGQGRQETQYFGPGTRLLVL.

The chain is built from TRBV9 and TRBJ2-7; TRBD1 might be the D (6 bases). Trimming stripped 3 bases from V and 3 bases from J, with 10 bases between. From germline, CDR1 is SGDLS and CDR2 YYNGEE. CDR3 length: 13 residues. CDR3 sequence (DNA): TGTGCCAGCAGCGAGGGGGTGGACTACGAGCAGTACTTC. Amino acids: CASSEGVDYEQYF. The full variable domain, rest sourced from reference TRBV9 and TRBJ2-7, is DSGVTQTPKHLITATGQRVTLRCSPRSGDLSVYWYQQSLDQGLQFLIQYYNGEERAKGNILERFSAQQFPDLHSELNLSSLELGDSALYFCASSEGVDYEQYFGPGTRLTVT.

This sequence joins TRBV5-5 and TRBJ1-2; TRBD1 matches at 7 bases. The CDR3 is made up of 14 amino acids. Germline trimming cut 4 bases from V and 4 bases from J; bases unmatched to any gene: 7. Germline-derived CDR1 and CDR2 are SGHKS and YYEKEE (reference sequence). CDR3 bases: TGTGCCAGCAGCGGGTGGACAGGCCTCTATGGCTACACCTTC. It translates to CASSGWTGLYGYTF. Drawing the rest from reference TRBV5-5 and TRBJ1-2, the complete variable domain is DAGVTQSPTHLIKTRGQQVTLRCSPISGHKSVSWYQQVLGQGPQFIFQYYEKEERGRGNFPDRFSARQFPNYSSELNVNALLLGDSALYLCASSGWTGLYGYTFGSGTRLTVV.

The chain employs TRBV5-1 and TRBJ1-1; D is ambiguous. Trimming cost V 4 bases and J 1 base, with 11 bases left between them. This CDR3 region has 14 residues. Germline loops: CDR1 SGHRS, CDR2 YFSETQ. CDR3 sequence (DNA): TGCGCCAGCAGCCAAAAATCGGGGAACACTGAAGCTTTCTTT. Its protein is CASSQKSGNTEAFF.

The chain employs TRBV4-1 and TRBJ2-3; a weak D match, TRBD2 (5 bases). Germline V lookup: CDR1 MGHRA, CDR2 YSYEKL. The germline V and J ends were trimmed by 2 bases and 5 bases, with 11 bases remaining between them. This CDR3 comprises 14 residues. CDR3 in DNA: TGCGCCAGCAGCCAATCTCTCGGGGAAGATACGCAGTATTTT. It codes for CASSQSLGEDTQYF.

The chain joins TRBV12-5 to TRBJ1-1; possibly TRBD1 for D (6 bases). Germline loops: CDR1 LGHNT, CDR2 FRNRAP. The CDR3 totals 13 residues. Trimming removed 7 bases from V and 1 base from J, with 10 bases in between. The CDR3 reads CASALQGNTEAFF. CDR3 bases: TGTGCTAGTGCGCTACAGGGGAACACTGAAGCTTTCTTT.

The chain uses TRBV19 and TRBJ2-1; 10 bases agree with TRBD1. Germline CDR1 LNHDA, CDR2 SQIVND (reference sequence). With 8 bases clipped from V and 1 base from J, the junction kept 8 bases outside the gene matches. The CDR3 totals 16 residues. CDR3 in amino acids: CASADRGSRSYNEQFF. The CDR3 nucleotides are TGTGCCAGTGCGGACAGGGGGTCGAGATCCTACAATGAGCAGTTCTTC.

This chain uses TRBV18 with TRBJ1-4; no definite D call. V lost 0 bases and J 4 bases, leaving 9 bases between the germline ends. This CDR3 comprises 15 residues. CDR1 is KGHSH, CDR2 LQKENI, per germline. In DNA form, the CDR3 reads TGTGCCAGCTCACCACCGGGCAGACATAATGAAAAACTGTTTTTT. It yields the protein CASSPPGRHNEKLFF.

This chain joins TRBV5-1 and TRBJ2-7, with 7 positions matching TRBD1. The germline V gene has CDR1 SGHRS and CDR2 YFSETQ. V lost 6 bases and J lost 0; bases outside the gene matches: 6. This CDR3 comprises 14 residues. CDR3 DNA sequence: TGCGCCAGCACTTCCCAGGGGGACTCCTACGAGCAGTACTTC. Translating gives CASTSQGDSYEQYF.

The gene calls are TRBV5-1 and TRBJ2-1, with TRBD2 as a possible D gene (6 bases). Per the germline V gene, CDR1 is SGHRS and CDR2 is YFSETQ. This CDR3 has 16 amino acids. Trimming shortened V by 6 bases and J by 1 base, and 17 bases separated the two germline ends. This CDR3 is CASTASGGNSYNEQFF. The CDR3 DNA reads TGCGCCAGCACCGCTAGTGGGGGGAATTCCTACAATGAGCAGTTCTTC.

The rearrangement uses TRBV19 and TRBJ2-1; D unclear. There are 11 residues in the CDR3. The V gene's germline CDR1 is LNHDA and CDR2 SQIVND (reference sequence). Trimming stripped 6 bases from V and 8 bases from J, with 8 bases between. CDR3 coding DNA: TGTGCCAGTAGCTTCGGGTATGAGCAGTTCTTC. Its translation: CASSFGYEQFF.

CDR3 coding DNA: TGTGCCAGCAGTTATTGGGGAGGGGACTATGGCTACACCTTC. Protein: CASSYWGGDYGYTF. This sequence joins TRBV6-1 and TRBJ1-2; possible D gene TRBD1, 5 bases. The CDR3 has 14 amino acids. Germline CDR1 and CDR2: MNHNS and SASEGT. V shed 5 bases and J shed 3 bases, with 13 bases lying between them.